This T cell receptor (beta chain) was captured by sequencing in a study of blood T cell repertoires in COVID-19. Study-level information: The origin of the acute and convalescent COVID-19 samples was the United States, Italy and Spain.

In the authors' workflow: Nucleated cell counts were estimated from reference gene primer amplification. Sequencing used immunoSEQ multiplex PCR; TCRdb keeps in-frame clones, though not all of them. That table furnishes V, J and clone size, whereas the DNA furnished D and trimming. Of some 530,000 clones detected, approximately 83% appear once; the ten largest clones hold about 3%. The germline V gene has CDR1 LNHDA and CDR2 SQIVND (reference sequence). V shed 4 bases and J 1 base; nucleotides not matched to a gene: 5. The CDR3 spans 16 residues. This clonotype originated in a human donor in a cohort sampled during active COVID-19. This chain joins TRBV19 and TRBJ2-3; 10 bases map to TRBD2. Sequencing used peripheral blood. CDR3 residues: CASSNPSGSRTDTQYF. In DNA, the CDR3 is TGTGCCAGTAGTAACCCTAGCGGGAGTCGCACAGATACGCAGTATTTT.